The source of this T cell receptor (beta chain) is a study of cytomegalovirus exposure and HLA in healthy donors. Looked up from germline, CDR1 is LNHNV and CDR2 is YYDKDF (reference sequence). The length of the CDR3 is 13 residues. The germline V and J ends were trimmed by 0 bases and 5 bases, with 7 bases remaining between them. PCR was performed using 60 Vbeta and 13 Jbeta primers. The data were produced by immunoSEQ multiplex PCR, yet TCRdb's version contains in-frame clones alone and is incomplete. The sample table includes some 55,000 clones. The sequencing input was PBMCs. The sequence was obtained from a woman in her 40s in good health and CMV-seronegative. The chain joins TRBV15 to TRBJ1-1; no clear D gene. The CDR3 sequence: CATSRDGGTEAFF. The CDR3 DNA follows: TGTGCCACCAGCAGAGATGGCGGGACTGAAGCTTTCTTT.